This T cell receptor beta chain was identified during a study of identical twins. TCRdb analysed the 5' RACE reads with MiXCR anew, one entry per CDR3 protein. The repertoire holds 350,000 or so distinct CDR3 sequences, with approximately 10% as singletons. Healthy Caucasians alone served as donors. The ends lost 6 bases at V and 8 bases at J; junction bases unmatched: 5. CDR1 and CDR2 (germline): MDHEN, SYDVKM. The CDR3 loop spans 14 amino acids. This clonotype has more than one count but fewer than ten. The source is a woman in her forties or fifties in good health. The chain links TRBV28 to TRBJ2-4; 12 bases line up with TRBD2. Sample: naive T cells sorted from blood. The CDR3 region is CASRGLAGIDIQYF. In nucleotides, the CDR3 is TGTGCCAGCAGGGGACTAGCGGGTATCGACATTCAGTACTTC. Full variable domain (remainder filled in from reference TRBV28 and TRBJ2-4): DVKVTQSSRYLVKRTGEKVFLECVQDMDHENMFWYRQDPGLGLRLIYFSYDVKMKEKGDIPEGYSVSREKKERFSLILESASTNQTSMYLCASRGLAGIDIQYFGAGTRLSVL.